A selection of T cell receptor beta chains follows, all from one sample in a study of T cell responses to AZD1222 COVID-19 vaccine. Clones were read by immunoSEQ multiplex PCR, and TCRdb kept only the in-frame ones, dropping some. The table lists tens of thousands of clones, 70% to 90% of them singletons. The specimen comprised peripheral blood, sampled on day 0 of AZD1222 vaccination. These receptors were taken from an adult in good health. The CDR3 runs from the conserved cysteine through the conserved F or W. The order of the fields is J gene, V gene, D gene, clone size, CDR3 DNA, CDR3 protein. The D gene is left open where the match is weak. Clone sizes are given selectively: once, few, many, or a class where the clone is expanded.

j_gene: TRBJ2-3; v_gene: TRBV5-1; d_gene: NA; abundance: NA; CDR3nt: TGCGCCAGCAGCCAGGACCGGGTGAATACGCAGTATTTT; CDR3aa: CASSQDRVNTQYF
j_gene: TRBJ1-1; v_gene: TRBV4-1; d_gene: NA; abundance: NA; CDR3nt: TGCGCCAGCAGCGGTCGTACAGAGAACACTGAAGCTTTCTTT; CDR3aa: CASSGRTENTEAFF
j_gene: TRBJ2-1; v_gene: TRBV28; d_gene: NA; abundance: NA; CDR3nt: TGTGCCAGCAGTTTTAGCGGACGCTACAATGAGCAGTTCTTC; CDR3aa: CASSFSGRYNEQFF
j_gene: TRBJ1-3; v_gene: TRBV30; d_gene: NA; abundance: NA; CDR3nt: TGTGCCTCTCGGGGCGGAAACACCATATATTTT; CDR3aa: CASRGGNTIYF
j_gene: TRBJ2-1; v_gene: TRBV9; d_gene: TRBD1; abundance: NA; CDR3nt: TGTGCCAGCAGCGCGGTCTACAGGGGTTCATACAATGAGCAGTTCTTC; CDR3aa: CASSAVYRGSYNEQFF
j_gene: TRBJ2-1; v_gene: TRBV12-1; d_gene: NA; abundance: NA; CDR3nt: TGTGCCAGCAGCTGGAGCAATGAGCAGTTCTTC; CDR3aa: CASSWSNEQFF
j_gene: TRBJ1-5; v_gene: TRBV18; d_gene: NA; abundance: few; CDR3nt: TGTGCCAGCTCACCACCGGGGGCAGCGGATCAGCCCCAGCATTTT; CDR3aa: CASSPPGAADQPQHF
j_gene: TRBJ1-1; v_gene: TRBV27; d_gene: NA; abundance: NA; CDR3nt: TGTGCCAGCAGTTTAATCGGGAACACTGAAGCTTTCTTT; CDR3aa: CASSLIGNTEAFF
j_gene: TRBJ2-1; v_gene: TRBV19; d_gene: TRBD2; abundance: NA; CDR3nt: TGTGCCAGTAGTATGAGGGGGGGACTAGCGGCTGATAGCTCCTACAATGAGCAGTTCTTC; CDR3aa: CASSMRGGLAADSSYNEQFF
j_gene: TRBJ2-7; v_gene: TRBV7-8; d_gene: TRBD2; abundance: few; CDR3nt: TGTGCCAGCAGCTATTCCCCCCCCGGGACTAGCGGGATCCACGAGCAGTACTTC; CDR3aa: CASSYSPPGTSGIHEQYF
j_gene: TRBJ2-7; v_gene: TRBV19; d_gene: TRBD1; abundance: NA; CDR3nt: TGTGCCAGTAGTGCCGGGACAGGGATCTCCTACGAGCAGTACTTC; CDR3aa: CASSAGTGISYEQYF
j_gene: TRBJ1-5; v_gene: TRBV6-6; d_gene: TRBD1; abundance: NA; CDR3nt: TGTGCCAGCAGTTTCGTCCGGGACAGGGGCAATCAGCCCCAGCATTTT; CDR3aa: CASSFVRDRGNQPQHF
j_gene: TRBJ2-4; v_gene: TRBV9; d_gene: TRBD2; abundance: NA; CDR3nt: TGTGCCAGAGTCGGGCGGGGGGATTTCAAAAACATTCAGTACTTC; CDR3aa: CARVGRGDFKNIQYF
j_gene: TRBJ1-3; v_gene: TRBV28; d_gene: NA; abundance: few; CDR3nt: TGTGCCAGCAGTTTGACAAGCTCTGGAAACACCATATATTTT; CDR3aa: CASSLTSSGNTIYF
j_gene: TRBJ1-4; v_gene: TRBV7-8; d_gene: NA; abundance: few; CDR3nt: TGTGCCAGCAGCTTAGCTCTTTCGGGAGCTGGGGAAAAACTGTTTTTT; CDR3aa: CASSLALSGAGEKLFF
j_gene: TRBJ2-1; v_gene: TRBV3-1/TRBV3-2; d_gene: NA; abundance: NA; CDR3nt: TGTGCCAGCAGCCAAGTCCCGGATGGAGATGAGCAGTTCTTC; CDR3aa: CASSQVPDGDEQFF
j_gene: TRBJ2-7; v_gene: TRBV28; d_gene: NA; abundance: NA; CDR3nt: TGTGCCAGCAGTACCCTGTCGGGAAGGTCCTACGAGCAGTACTTC; CDR3aa: CASSTLSGRSYEQYF
j_gene: TRBJ2-1; v_gene: TRBV14; d_gene: NA; abundance: NA; CDR3nt: TGTGCCAGCAGCCAAGTGCGGGGTAATGAGCAGTTCTTC; CDR3aa: CASSQVRGNEQFF
j_gene: TRBJ2-3; v_gene: TRBV5-1; d_gene: TRBD2; abundance: NA; CDR3nt: TGCGCCAGCAGCGGACTAGCGGGGCTCACAGATACGCAGTATTTT; CDR3aa: CASSGLAGLTDTQYF
j_gene: TRBJ2-5; v_gene: TRBV9; d_gene: TRBD1; abundance: NA; CDR3nt: TGTGCCAGCAGTTATGGACAGGGACAAGAGACCCAGTACTTC; CDR3aa: CASSYGQGQETQYF
j_gene: TRBJ2-2; v_gene: TRBV2; d_gene: NA; abundance: NA; CDR3nt: TGTGCCAGCAGTTTTGGGGGCCCCGGGGTGACCGGGGAGCTGTTTTTT; CDR3aa: CASSFGGPGVTGELFF
j_gene: TRBJ1-1; v_gene: TRBV29-1; d_gene: TRBD1; abundance: NA; CDR3nt: TGCAGCGTCGGGACAGCCAACACTGAAGCTTTCTTT; CDR3aa: CSVGTANTEAFF
j_gene: TRBJ1-4; v_gene: TRBV6-5; d_gene: TRBD1; abundance: NA; CDR3nt: TGTGCCAGCAGTTACCATACAGGGGGCAGCGAAAAACTGTTTTTT; CDR3aa: CASSYHTGGSEKLFF
j_gene: TRBJ1-2; v_gene: TRBV7-2; d_gene: NA; abundance: NA; CDR3nt: TGTGCCAGCAGCTTATTCTCAGGGGACTATGGCTACACCTTC; CDR3aa: CASSLFSGDYGYTF
j_gene: TRBJ2-3; v_gene: TRBV4-2; d_gene: TRBD2; abundance: NA; CDR3nt: TGTGCCAGCAGCAGCGGGGTTAGCACAGATACGCAGTATTTT; CDR3aa: CASSSGVSTDTQYF
j_gene: TRBJ2-7; v_gene: TRBV28; d_gene: TRBD1; abundance: NA; CDR3nt: TGTGCCAGCAGTCTACGACAGGGGGCATACGAGCAGTACTTC; CDR3aa: CASSLRQGAYEQYF
j_gene: TRBJ2-7; v_gene: TRBV6-6; d_gene: TRBD1; abundance: NA; CDR3nt: TGTGCCAGCGGAGACAGGGGTGCATACGAGCAGTACTTC; CDR3aa: CASGDRGAYEQYF
j_gene: TRBJ1-1; v_gene: TRBV10-3; d_gene: NA; abundance: NA; CDR3nt: TGTGCCATCAGTGAGTCGTACGGCCATGAAGCTTTCTTT; CDR3aa: CAISESYGHEAFF
j_gene: TRBJ1-2; v_gene: TRBV21-1; d_gene: NA; abundance: NA; CDR3nt: TGTGCCAGCAGCAAATTCGTATCCCGGACAATCCCTTATGGCTACACCTTC; CDR3aa: CASSKFVSRTIPYGYTF
j_gene: TRBJ2-3; v_gene: TRBV5-1; d_gene: TRBD1; abundance: NA; CDR3nt: TGCGCCAGCAGCTTGGGCTCTTTGGACAGGGGTCATACGCAGTATTTT; CDR3aa: CASSLGSLDRGHTQYF
j_gene: TRBJ1-4; v_gene: TRBV15; d_gene: TRBD1; abundance: NA; CDR3nt: TGTGCCACCAGCAGCGGGACAGGGAATGAAAAACTGTTTTTT; CDR3aa: CATSSGTGNEKLFF
j_gene: TRBJ2-1; v_gene: TRBV14; d_gene: NA; abundance: NA; CDR3nt: TGTGCCAGCAGCCCAAGTGAGGGAACTTCCTACAATGAGCAGTTCTTC; CDR3aa: CASSPSEGTSYNEQFF
j_gene: TRBJ1-3; v_gene: TRBV20-1; d_gene: NA; abundance: NA; CDR3nt: TGCAGTGCTAAATTCGGAAACACCATATATTTT; CDR3aa: CSAKFGNTIYF
j_gene: TRBJ1-1; v_gene: TRBV9; d_gene: NA; abundance: NA; CDR3nt: TGTGCCAGCAGCGTAGATGGGACCTCAGCCGCTCACAAGGAAGCTTTCTTT; CDR3aa: CASSVDGTSAAHKEAFF
j_gene: TRBJ2-7; v_gene: TRBV27; d_gene: TRBD2; abundance: NA; CDR3nt: TGTGCCAGCTCGGGACTAGCGGGGGCCTACGAGCAGTACTTC; CDR3aa: CASSGLAGAYEQYF
j_gene: TRBJ1-1; v_gene: TRBV6-4; d_gene: TRBD1; abundance: NA; CDR3nt: TGTGCCAGCAGTTCAGGACAGGGGGCTGAAGCTTTCTTT; CDR3aa: CASSSGQGAEAFF
j_gene: TRBJ1-4; v_gene: TRBV5-1; d_gene: TRBD1; abundance: NA; CDR3nt: TGCGCCAGCAGCTTGGTGCAGGGGGCGCGAGGGAATCTGTTTTTT; CDR3aa: CASSLVQGARGNLFF
j_gene: TRBJ1-2; v_gene: TRBV29-1; d_gene: NA; abundance: NA; CDR3nt: TGCAGCGTTGAAGATCTTTGGCGGGGCGGCTACACCTTC; CDR3aa: CSVEDLWRGGYTF
j_gene: TRBJ2-1; v_gene: TRBV5-4; d_gene: NA; abundance: NA; CDR3nt: TGTGCCAGCAGCCGATCAGGTTTAAATGAGCAGTTCTTC; CDR3aa: CASSRSGLNEQFF
j_gene: TRBJ2-1; v_gene: TRBV6-5; d_gene: TRBD1; abundance: NA; CDR3nt: TGTGCCAGCACTCGGGACAGGGTCTGGAATGAGCAGTTCTTC; CDR3aa: CASTRDRVWNEQFF
j_gene: TRBJ1-1; v_gene: TRBV14; d_gene: NA; abundance: once; CDR3nt: TGTGCCAGCACCAACCGGGCCCGCGGCACTGAAGCTTTCTTT; CDR3aa: CASTNRARGTEAFF
j_gene: TRBJ1-5; v_gene: TRBV21-1; d_gene: NA; abundance: NA; CDR3nt: TGTGCCAGCAGCAAATGGGGAGGGCGAAATCAGCCCCAGCATTTT; CDR3aa: CASSKWGGRNQPQHF
j_gene: TRBJ1-2; v_gene: TRBV5-6; d_gene: NA; abundance: NA; CDR3nt: TGTGCCAGCAGCGACAACCGCTACACCTTC; CDR3aa: CASSDNRYTF
j_gene: TRBJ2-1; v_gene: TRBV30; d_gene: NA; abundance: NA; CDR3nt: TGTGCCTGGGAGAAAGGTTTAGGGGGTAATGAGCAGTTCTTC; CDR3aa: CAWEKGLGGNEQFF
j_gene: TRBJ2-3; v_gene: TRBV9; d_gene: TRBD2; abundance: NA; CDR3nt: TGTGCCAGCAGCGTAGGTCTTCGCGGGGGGGCTTTAGATACGCAGTATTTT; CDR3aa: CASSVGLRGGALDTQYF
j_gene: TRBJ2-1; v_gene: TRBV10-3; d_gene: NA; abundance: NA; CDR3nt: TGTGCCATCAGTGAGTCGATTTTGGGGCATAACGTCTACAATGAGCAGTTCTTC; CDR3aa: CAISESILGHNVYNEQFF
j_gene: TRBJ1-6; v_gene: TRBV19; d_gene: TRBD1; abundance: NA; CDR3nt: TGTGCCAGTAGTACAAGGACAGGGGGCGGCCCTGATTCACCCCTCCACTTT; CDR3aa: CASSTRTGGGPDSPLHF
j_gene: TRBJ2-7; v_gene: TRBV28; d_gene: NA; abundance: NA; CDR3nt: TGTGCCAGCGGGGGTATGTACGAGCAGTACTTC; CDR3aa: CASGGMYEQYF
j_gene: TRBJ2-7; v_gene: TRBV5-6; d_gene: TRBD1; abundance: NA; CDR3nt: TGTGCCAGCAGCGGGGCGGGACAGGGGACCTACGAGCAGTACTTC; CDR3aa: CASSGAGQGTYEQYF